This T cell receptor (beta chain) was profiled in a study of T cells in Graves' hyperthyroidism and ophthalmopathy. TCR beta CDR3 sequences were amplified from RNA transcripts. An initial round of RT-PCR targeting the TCR CDR3 relied on the HTBI primer set. TCRdb re-called the multiplex PCR reads with MiXCR, one entry per CDR3 protein. Among hundreds of thousands of distinct CDR3 sequences listed, about 45% were seen once. Trimming pared 11 bases from V and 4 bases from J, leaving 17 bases between. The CDR3 is 13 amino acids. The V gene is TRBV12-3 or TRBV12-4, the J gene TRBJ1-2, with a weak D call TRBD1 (5 bases). This clonotype originated in a woman aged 18-30 years with Graves' hyperthyroidism. Sample: peripheral blood or thyroid tissue (not recorded which). CDR3 amino acids: CALGGTSFYGYTF. The CDR3, as DNA: TGTGCCCTGGGTGGGACCTCTTTCTATGGCTACACCTTC.